The present entry profiles one TCR beta chain with its context. The sample comes from a study of memory CD4+ T cells and cytomegalovirus serostatus. Germline values: CDR1 LGHNA, CDR2 YSLEER. The CDR3 runs 14 residues. The V and J ends lost 4 bases and 5 bases respectively, with 11 bases between them. Single viable CD3+CD4+CD8-CD45RO+ cells were sorted as the memory CD4+ T cells. After thawing, CD4+ T cells were positively selected. Libraries were prepared by immunoSEQ multiplex PCR; TCRdb keeps only in-frame clonotypes and omits some of them. Found here are more than 40,000 clones, about three quarters of them singletons; the top ten hold 5% to 7%.

Material: memory CD4+ T cells from blood. This chain links TRBV4-3 with TRBJ1-4, with D unresolved. The clonotype was recovered from an adult in good health and CMV-seronegative. The CDR3: CASSLVWQNEKLFF. For the CDR3, the DNA is TGCGCCAGCAGCCTCGTATGGCAGAATGAAAAACTGTTTTTT.